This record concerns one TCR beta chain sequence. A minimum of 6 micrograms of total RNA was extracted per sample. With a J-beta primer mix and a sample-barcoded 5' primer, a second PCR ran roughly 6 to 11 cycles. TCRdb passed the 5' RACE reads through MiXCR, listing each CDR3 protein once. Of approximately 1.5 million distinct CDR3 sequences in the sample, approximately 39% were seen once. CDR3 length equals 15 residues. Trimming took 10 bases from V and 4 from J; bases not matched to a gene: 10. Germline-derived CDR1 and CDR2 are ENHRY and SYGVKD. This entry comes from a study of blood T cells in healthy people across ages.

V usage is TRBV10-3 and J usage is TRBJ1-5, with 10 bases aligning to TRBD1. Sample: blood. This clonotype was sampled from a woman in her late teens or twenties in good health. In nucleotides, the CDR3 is TGTGCCACCAACCCACTGGACAGGGGGAATCAGCCCCAGCATTTT. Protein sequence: CATNPLDRGNQPQHF.